Detailed here is one TCR beta chain. This sample is part of a study of blood T cell repertoires in COVID-19. The CDR3 consists of 16 residues. Germline CDR1 is SGHTA and CDR2 is FQGNSA. The V and J ends lost 5 bases and 0 bases, in that order; junction bases with no gene match: 10. Per the study methods: From reference gene primer amplification, estimates of nucleated cell counts were derived. Profiled with immunoSEQ multiplex PCR; TCRdb holds only in-frame clones, not every one. From that table come the V and J calls and clone size; the DNA was used to work out D and trimming. Of around 300,000 clones in the sample, 90% were seen once.

The sample was PBMCs or T cells enriched from blood (not recorded which). J is TRBJ2-7 and V is TRBV7-2, with 7 bases fitting TRBD2. The receptor comes from a woman aged 18 to 35 with acute COVID-19. This CDR3 is CASSPTGGGSSYEQYF. As DNA, the CDR3 is TGTGCCAGCAGCCCCACGGGCGGCGGGAGCTCCTACGAGCAGTACTTC.